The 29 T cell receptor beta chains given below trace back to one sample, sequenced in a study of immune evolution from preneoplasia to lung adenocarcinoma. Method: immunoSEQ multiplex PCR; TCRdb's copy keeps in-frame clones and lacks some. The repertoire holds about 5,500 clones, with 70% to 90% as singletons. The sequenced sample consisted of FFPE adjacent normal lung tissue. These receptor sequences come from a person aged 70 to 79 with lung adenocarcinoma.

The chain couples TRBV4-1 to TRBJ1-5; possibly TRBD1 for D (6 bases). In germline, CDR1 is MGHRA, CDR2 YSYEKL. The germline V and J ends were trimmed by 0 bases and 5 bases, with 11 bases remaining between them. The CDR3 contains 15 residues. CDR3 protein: CASSQDEGGDQPQHF. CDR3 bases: TGCGCCAGCAGCCAAGATGAGGGGGGAGATCAGCCCCAGCATTTT.

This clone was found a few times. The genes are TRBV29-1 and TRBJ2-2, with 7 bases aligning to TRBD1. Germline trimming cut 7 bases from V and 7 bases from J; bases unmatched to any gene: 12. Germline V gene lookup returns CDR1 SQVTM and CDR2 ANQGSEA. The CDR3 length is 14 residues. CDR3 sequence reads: CSGLDRVGGGELFF. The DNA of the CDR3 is TGCAGCGGTCTAGACAGGGTCGGAGGCGGGGAGCTGTTTTTT.

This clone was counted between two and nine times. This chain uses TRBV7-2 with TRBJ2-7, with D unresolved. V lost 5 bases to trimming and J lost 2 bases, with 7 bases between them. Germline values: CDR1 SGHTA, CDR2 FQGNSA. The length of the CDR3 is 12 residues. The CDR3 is CASSRDTYEQYF. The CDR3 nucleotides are TGTGCCAGCAGCCGAGATACCTACGAGCAGTACTTC.

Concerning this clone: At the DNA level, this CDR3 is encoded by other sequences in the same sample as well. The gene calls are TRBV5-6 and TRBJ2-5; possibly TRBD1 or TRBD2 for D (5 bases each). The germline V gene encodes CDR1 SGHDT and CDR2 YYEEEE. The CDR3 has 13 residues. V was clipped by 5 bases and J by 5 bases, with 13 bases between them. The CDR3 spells CASSGRWGETQYF. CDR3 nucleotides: TGTGCCAGCAGTGGACGGTGGGGGGAGACCCAGTACTTC. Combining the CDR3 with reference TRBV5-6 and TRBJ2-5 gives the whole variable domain DAGVTQSPTHLIKTRGQQVTLRCSPKSGHDTVSWYQQALGQGPQFIFQYYEEEERQRGNFPDRFSGHQFPNYSSELNVNALLLGDSALYLCASSGRWGETQYFGPGTRLLVL.

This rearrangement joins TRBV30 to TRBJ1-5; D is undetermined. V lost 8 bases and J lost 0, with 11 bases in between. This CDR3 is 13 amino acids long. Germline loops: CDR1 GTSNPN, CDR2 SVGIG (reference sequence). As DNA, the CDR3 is TGTGCCGGTGAATTTTCTAGCAATCAGCCCCAGCATTTT. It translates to CAGEFSSNQPQHF.

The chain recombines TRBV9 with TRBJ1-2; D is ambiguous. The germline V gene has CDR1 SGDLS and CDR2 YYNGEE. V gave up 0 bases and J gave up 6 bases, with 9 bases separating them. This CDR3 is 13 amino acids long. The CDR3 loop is CASSVGALDGYTF. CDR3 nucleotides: TGTGCCAGCAGCGTAGGAGCTCTAGATGGCTACACCTTC.

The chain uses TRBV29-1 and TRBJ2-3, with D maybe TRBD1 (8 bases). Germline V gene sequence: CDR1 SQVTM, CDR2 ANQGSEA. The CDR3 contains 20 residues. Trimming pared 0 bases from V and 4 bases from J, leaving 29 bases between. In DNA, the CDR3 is TGCAGCGTTGAAGATCGTGGGACAGGAGCGACTAGCAGGGGGGCAGATACGCAGTATTTT. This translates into CSVEDRGTGATSRGADTQYF.

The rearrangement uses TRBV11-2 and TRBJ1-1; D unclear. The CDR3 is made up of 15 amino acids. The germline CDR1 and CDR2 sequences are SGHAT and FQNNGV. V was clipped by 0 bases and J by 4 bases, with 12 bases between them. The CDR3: CASSLEGSGPTEAFF. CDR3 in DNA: TGTGCCAGCAGCTTAGAGGGCAGTGGTCCCACTGAAGCTTTCTTT.

This CDR3 is CASRDTPYGYTF. The CDR3 DNA sequence: TGTGCCAGTAGGGACACCCCTTATGGCTACACCTTC. The V call is TRBV19, the J call TRBJ1-2, with a tentative D call TRBD1 (5 bases). This CDR3 has 12 amino acids. The ends were cut back, 6 bases at V and 5 bases at J, with 10 bases in the middle. Looked up from germline, CDR1 is LNHDA and CDR2 is SQIVND (reference sequence).

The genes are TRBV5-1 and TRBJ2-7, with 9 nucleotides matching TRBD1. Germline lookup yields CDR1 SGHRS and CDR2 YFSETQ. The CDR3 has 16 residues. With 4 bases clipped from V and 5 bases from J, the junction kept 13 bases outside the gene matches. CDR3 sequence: CASSPEQGARANEQYF. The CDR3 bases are TGCGCCAGCAGCCCAGAACAGGGGGCACGCGCAAACGAGCAGTACTTC.

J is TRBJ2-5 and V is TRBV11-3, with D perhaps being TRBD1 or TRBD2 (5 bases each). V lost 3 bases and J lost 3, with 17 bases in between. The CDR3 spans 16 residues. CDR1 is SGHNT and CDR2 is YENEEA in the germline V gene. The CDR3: CASSFGFGGAEETQYF. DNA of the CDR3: TGTGCCAGCAGCTTTGGTTTTGGGGGAGCGGAAGAGACCCAGTACTTC.

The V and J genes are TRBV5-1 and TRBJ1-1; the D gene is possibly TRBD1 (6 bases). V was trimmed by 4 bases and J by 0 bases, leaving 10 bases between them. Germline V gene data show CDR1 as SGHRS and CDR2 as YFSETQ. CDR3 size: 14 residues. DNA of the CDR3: TGCGCCAGCAGCCCGGACAGCTTGAACACTGAAGCTTTCTTT. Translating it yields CASSPDSLNTEAFF.

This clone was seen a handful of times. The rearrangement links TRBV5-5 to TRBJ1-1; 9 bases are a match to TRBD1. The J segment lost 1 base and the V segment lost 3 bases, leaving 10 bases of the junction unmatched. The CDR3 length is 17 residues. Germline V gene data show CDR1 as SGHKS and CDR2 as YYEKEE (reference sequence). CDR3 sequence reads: CASSSYRDRASNTEAFF. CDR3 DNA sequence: TGTGCCAGCAGCTCCTACCGGGACAGGGCGTCGAACACTGAAGCTTTCTTT.

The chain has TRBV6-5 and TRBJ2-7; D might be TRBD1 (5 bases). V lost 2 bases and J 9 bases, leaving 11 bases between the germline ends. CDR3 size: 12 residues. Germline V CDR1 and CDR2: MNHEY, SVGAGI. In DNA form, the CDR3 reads TGTGCCAGCAGTTACGCCCAGGGCTGGCAGTACTTC. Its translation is CASSYAQGWQYF.

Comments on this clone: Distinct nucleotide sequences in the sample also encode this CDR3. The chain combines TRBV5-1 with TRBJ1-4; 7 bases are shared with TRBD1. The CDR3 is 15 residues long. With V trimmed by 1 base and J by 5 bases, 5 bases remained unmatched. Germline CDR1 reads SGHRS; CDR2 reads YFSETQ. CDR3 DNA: TGCGCCAGCAGCTTGTTACAGGGGCGGAATGAAAAACTGTTTTTT. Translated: CASSLLQGRNEKLFF.

The CDR3 sequence: CASSLGLAGVGEQFF. The CDR3 DNA reads as TGTGCCAGCAGCTTAGGGCTAGCGGGAGTGGGAGAGCAGTTCTTC. This rearrangement joins TRBV7-9 to TRBJ2-1; 10 nucleotides match TRBD2. V was clipped by 1 base and J by 10 bases; unmatched bases: 7. The CDR3 consists of 15 residues. The germline CDR1 and CDR2 sequences are SEHNR and FQNEAQ (reference sequence).

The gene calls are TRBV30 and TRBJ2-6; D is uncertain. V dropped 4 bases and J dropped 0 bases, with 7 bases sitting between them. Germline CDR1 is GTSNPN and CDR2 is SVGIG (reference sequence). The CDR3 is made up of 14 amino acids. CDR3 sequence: CAWTKSSGANVLTF. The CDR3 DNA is TGTGCCTGGACCAAGAGCTCTGGGGCCAACGTCCTGACTTTC.

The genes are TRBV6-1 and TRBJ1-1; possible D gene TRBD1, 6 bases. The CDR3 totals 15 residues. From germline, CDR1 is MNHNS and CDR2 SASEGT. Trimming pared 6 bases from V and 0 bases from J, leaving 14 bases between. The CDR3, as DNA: TGTGCCAGCAGCGTCCAAGGACAGCTGAACACTGAAGCTTTCTTT. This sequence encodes CASSVQGQLNTEAFF.

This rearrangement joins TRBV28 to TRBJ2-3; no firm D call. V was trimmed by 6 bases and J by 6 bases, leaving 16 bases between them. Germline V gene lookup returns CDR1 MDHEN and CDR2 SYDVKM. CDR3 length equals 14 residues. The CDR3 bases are TGTGCCAGCAGCTCGACTCCTTCTAGTGATACGCAGTATTTT. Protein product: CASSSTPSSDTQYF.

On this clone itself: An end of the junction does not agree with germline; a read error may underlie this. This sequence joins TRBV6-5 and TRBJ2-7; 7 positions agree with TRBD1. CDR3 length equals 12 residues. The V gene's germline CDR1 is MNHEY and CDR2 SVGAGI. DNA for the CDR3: TGTGTCAGCGGACAGGTCTCCTACGAGCAGTACTTC. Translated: CVSGQVSYEQYF.

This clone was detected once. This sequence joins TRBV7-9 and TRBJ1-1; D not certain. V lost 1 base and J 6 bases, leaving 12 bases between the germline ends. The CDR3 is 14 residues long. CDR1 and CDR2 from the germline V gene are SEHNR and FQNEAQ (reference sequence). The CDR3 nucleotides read TGTGCCAGCAGCTTAGAGGGCAGATTGGCTGAAGCTTTCTTT. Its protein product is CASSLEGRLAEAFF.

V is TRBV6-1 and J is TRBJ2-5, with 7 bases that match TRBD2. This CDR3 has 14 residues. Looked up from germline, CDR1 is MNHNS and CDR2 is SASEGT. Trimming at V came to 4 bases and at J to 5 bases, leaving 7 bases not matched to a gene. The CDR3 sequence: CASSVLEGGETQYF. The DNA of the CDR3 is TGTGCCAGCAGTGTGTTGGAGGGAGGGGAGACCCAGTACTTC.

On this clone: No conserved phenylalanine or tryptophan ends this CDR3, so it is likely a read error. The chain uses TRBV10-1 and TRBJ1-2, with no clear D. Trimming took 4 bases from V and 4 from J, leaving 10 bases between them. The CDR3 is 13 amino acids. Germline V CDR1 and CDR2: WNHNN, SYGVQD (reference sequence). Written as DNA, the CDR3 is TGCGCCAGCAGTGCTGTCCGGGGCTATGGCTACACCTCC. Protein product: CASSAVRGYGYTS.

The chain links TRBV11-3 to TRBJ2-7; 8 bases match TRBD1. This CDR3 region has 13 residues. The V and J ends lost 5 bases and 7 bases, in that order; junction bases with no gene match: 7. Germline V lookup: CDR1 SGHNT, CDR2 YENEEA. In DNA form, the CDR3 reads TGTGCCAGCAGCCCTGGGACAGGAGGGGAGCAGTACTTC. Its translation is CASSPGTGGEQYF.

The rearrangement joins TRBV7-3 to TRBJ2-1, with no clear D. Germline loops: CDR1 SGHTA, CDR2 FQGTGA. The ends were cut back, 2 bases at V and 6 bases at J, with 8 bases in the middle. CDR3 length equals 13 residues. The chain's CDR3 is CASSLGPTNEQFF. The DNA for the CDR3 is TGTGCCAGCAGCTTAGGCCCCACCAATGAGCAGTTCTTC.

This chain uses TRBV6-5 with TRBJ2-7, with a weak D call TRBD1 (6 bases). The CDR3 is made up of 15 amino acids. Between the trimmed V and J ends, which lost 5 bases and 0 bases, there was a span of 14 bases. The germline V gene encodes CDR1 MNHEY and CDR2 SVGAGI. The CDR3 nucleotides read TGTGCCAGCAGTCCGGACAGCCAGAGCTCCTACGAGCAGTACTTC. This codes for CASSPDSQSSYEQYF.

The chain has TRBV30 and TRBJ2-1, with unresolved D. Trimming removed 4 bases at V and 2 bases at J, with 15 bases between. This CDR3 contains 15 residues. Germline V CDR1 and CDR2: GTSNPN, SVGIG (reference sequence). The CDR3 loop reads CAWKKLGPPYNEQFF. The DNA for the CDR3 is TGTGCCTGGAAAAAGCTAGGTCCGCCCTACAATGAGCAGTTCTTC.

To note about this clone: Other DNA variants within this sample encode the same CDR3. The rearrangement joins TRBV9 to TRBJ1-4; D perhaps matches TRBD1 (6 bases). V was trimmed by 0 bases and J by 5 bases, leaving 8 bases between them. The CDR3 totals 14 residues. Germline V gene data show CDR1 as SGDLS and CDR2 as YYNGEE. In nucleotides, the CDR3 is TGTGCCAGCAGCGTAGATGGGACAAATGAAAAACTGTTTTTT. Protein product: CASSVDGTNEKLFF.

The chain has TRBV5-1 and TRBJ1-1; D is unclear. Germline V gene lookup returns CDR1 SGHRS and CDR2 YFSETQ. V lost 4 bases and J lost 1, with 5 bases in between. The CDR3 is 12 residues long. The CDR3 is CASSLQNTEAFF. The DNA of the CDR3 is TGCGCCAGCAGCCTACAGAACACTGAAGCTTTCTTT.